The present entry profiles one T cell receptor beta chain with its context. Its target is unknown. This record belongs to a study of blood T cells in healthy people across ages. About the research overall: About one barcoded beta molecule per two T cells was the capture yield of template switching. Whole-study results and caveats: It was held that the diversity estimates obtained from one million T cells were underestimates. Unsorted PBMCs blocked a conclusive comparison of naive and antigen-experienced cells.

For the second PCR, which ran for about 6 to 11 cycles, a sample-barcoded 5' primer and a J-beta primer mix were used. A single record per CDR3 protein comes from TCRdb applying MiXCR to the 5' RACE reads. The sample lists 800,000 or so distinct CDR3 sequences; roughly 60% were seen once. Germline V gene data show CDR1 as MNHEY and CDR2 as SMNVEV (reference sequence). With 5 bases clipped from V and 0 bases from J, the junction kept 7 bases outside the gene matches. This CDR3 contains 15 residues. The rearrangement links TRBV27 to TRBJ2-7; 7 nucleotides match TRBD1. The sequenced sample consisted of blood. This TCR was recovered from a man between 25 and 39 years old in good health. The CDR3 region has the DNA TGTGCCAGCAGTAAACCGGGACAGTCCTCCTACGAGCAGTACTTC. As protein: CASSKPGQSSYEQYF.